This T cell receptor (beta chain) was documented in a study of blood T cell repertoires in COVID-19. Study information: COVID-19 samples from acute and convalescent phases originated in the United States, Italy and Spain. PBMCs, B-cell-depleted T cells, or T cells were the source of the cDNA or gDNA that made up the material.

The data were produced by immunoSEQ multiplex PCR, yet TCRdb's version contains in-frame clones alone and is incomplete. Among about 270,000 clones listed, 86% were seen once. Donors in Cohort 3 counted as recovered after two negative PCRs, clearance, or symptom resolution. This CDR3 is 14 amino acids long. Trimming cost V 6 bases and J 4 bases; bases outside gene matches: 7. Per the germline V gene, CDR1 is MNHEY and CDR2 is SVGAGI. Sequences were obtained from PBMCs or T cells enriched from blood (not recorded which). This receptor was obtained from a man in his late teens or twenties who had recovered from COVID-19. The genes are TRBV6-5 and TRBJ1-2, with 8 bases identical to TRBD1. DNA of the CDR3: TGTGCCAGCAGGCCCACAGGGGGGACCTATGGCTACACCTTC. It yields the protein CASRPTGGTYGYTF.